This T cell receptor (beta chain) was sequenced for a study of neurological immune-mediated disorders. The germline CDR1 and CDR2 sequences are MGHDK and SYGVNS. The V and J ends lost 5 bases and 3 bases, in that order; junction bases with no gene match: 6. CDR3 length: 15 amino acids. Over 170 million TCR-beta sequences from 15-18 subjects came out of each sequencing run. Each CDR3 protein is one row after TCRdb ran MiXCR on the 5' RACE reads. The table lists fewer than 45,000 distinct CDR3 sequences, roughly 7% of them singletons. Study-wide findings and caveats: TCR-beta repertoires seemed private in all groups, with no expanded CDR3 amino acid sequences shared.

The table lists this clonotype with many counts. Its antigen is undetermined. Sequenced sample: PBMCs. This clonotype originated in a woman between 35 and 50 years old in good health. This rearrangement joins TRBV25-1 to TRBJ2-7; TRBD2 matches 11 bases. For the CDR3, the DNA is TGTGCCAGCAGTTACGGGACTAGCGGTTTCTACGAGCAGTACTTC. Translated: CASSYGTSGFYEQYF.